A single sample gave rise to the 3 T cell receptor beta chains below, sequenced in a study of blood T cell repertoires in COVID-19. Profiling relied on immunoSEQ multiplex PCR, and the TCRdb table lists in-frame clones only, not all of them. The sample lists 130,000 to 150,000 clones, around 87% seen once, with over 9% in the top ten. Sequenced: PBMCs or T cells enriched from blood (not recorded which). These receptor sequences come from a man in his 60s who had recovered from COVID-19.

The chain is built from TRBV24-1 and TRBJ1-4; a possible D gene is TRBD1 (5 bases). Deletions cut 3 bases from V and 7 bases from J, with 14 bases between. This CDR3 is built from 15 residues. CDR1 and CDR2 (germline): KGHDR, SFDVKD. The CDR3 spells CATSDPQVGGEKLFF. DNA for the CDR3: TGTGCCACCAGTGATCCACAGGTTGGTGGTGAAAAACTGTTTTTT.

The CDR3 DNA sequence: TGCGCCAGCAGCTTGGAAGTTATAGCGGGGGGGATCACCGGGGAGCTGTTTTTT. The encoded protein is CASSLEVIAGGITGELFF. The chain is built from TRBV5-1 and TRBJ2-2; 11 bases line up with TRBD2. Germline V gives CDR1 SGHRS, CDR2 YFSETQ. This CDR3 contains 18 residues. V dropped 0 bases and J dropped 4; count of bases not matched to a gene: 8.

This chain joins TRBV5-1 and TRBJ1-6; TRBD1 matches 7 bases. Per germline, CDR1 SGHRS and CDR2 YFSETQ. Trimming at V came to 0 bases and at J to 8 bases, leaving 5 bases not matched to a gene. The CDR3 covers 15 residues. The DNA of the CDR3 is TGCGCCAGCAGCTTGGAGGGACAGAGCGATTCACCCCTCCACTTT. This gives the protein CASSLEGQSDSPLHF.